These 4 T cell receptor beta chains came from one sample sequenced in a study of beta chain features in type 1 diabetes. Reverse transcribing all isolated RNA meant expressed TCRB transcripts were sequenced. TCRdb's table, derived via immunoSEQ multiplex PCR, lists solely in-frame clones and lacks some. Of 120,000 to 150,000 clones listed, nearly 50% were seen once; the top ten hold 0.35% to 0.45%. Source material: Tregs from blood. These TCRs come from a man between 18 and 35 years old in good health.

The CDR3 sequence is CATKLAGADTQYF. CDR3 bases: TGTGCCACAAAACTAGCGGGAGCAGATACGCAGTATTTT. The J gene is TRBJ2-3, the V gene TRBV15; 11 nucleotides align to TRBD2. There are 13 residues in the CDR3. Losses at the gene ends were 9 bases for V and 4 bases for J; bases not matched to a gene: 3. Germline values: CDR1 LNHNV, CDR2 YYDKDF (reference sequence).

This clone was counted a few times. The rearrangement uses TRBV5-1 and TRBJ1-1, with D hard to call. This CDR3 comprises 15 residues. Trimming pared 0 bases from V and 6 bases from J, leaving 15 bases between. Germline CDR1 SGHRS, CDR2 YFSETQ. DNA of the CDR3: TGCGCCAGCAGCTTGGCCCTGCCCCCCGGGGCTGAAGCTTTCTTT. Encoded protein: CASSLALPPGAEAFF.

The count of this clone is one. V is TRBV18 and J is TRBJ2-1; TRBD2 might be the D (5 bases). The germline CDR1 and CDR2 sequences are KGHSH and LQKENI. This CDR3 has 12 residues. With 1 base removed from V and 15 bases from J, the gap between germline ends came to 13 bases. The CDR3 protein is CASSPLSGWPFF. The CDR3 bases are TGTGCCAGCTCACCACTAAGCGGATGGCCGTTCTTC.

This clone occurred once. The chain employs TRBV27 and TRBJ1-2; TRBD1 is a possible D gene (5 bases). From germline, CDR1 is MNHEY and CDR2 SMNVEV (reference sequence). This CDR3 contains 13 residues. V dropped 1 base and J dropped 8 bases, with 11 bases sitting between them. In DNA, the CDR3 is TGTGCCAGCAGTTTATTAGCAGGGTCCGGCTACACCTTC. This encodes CASSLLAGSGYTF.